These 7 T cell receptor beta chains share one sample of origin, sequenced in a study of T cell responses to AZD1222 COVID-19 vaccine. Produced via immunoSEQ multiplex PCR; TCRdb's table is partial and in-frame only. Of roughly 98,000 clones detected, roughly 83% appear once; the ten largest clones hold 12% to 15%. The sequencing here drew on peripheral blood, taken 28 days after the second AZD1222 dose. The receptors here all came from an adult who received the AZD1222 COVID-19 vaccine.

This sequence joins TRBV7-2 and TRBJ1-1, with D hard to call. Deletions cut 1 base from V and 4 bases from J, with 13 bases between. The CDR3 totals 15 residues. The V gene's germline CDR1 is SGHTA and CDR2 FQGNSA. The CDR3 sequence is CASSLVGEVGTEAFF. CDR3 DNA: TGTGCCAGCAGCTTAGTAGGTGAGGTCGGCACTGAAGCTTTCTTT.

The chain carries TRBV2 and TRBJ1-4; D not resolved. Per the germline V gene, CDR1 is SNHLY and CDR2 is FYNNEI. V dropped 6 bases and J dropped 5 bases, with 13 bases sitting between them. CDR3 length equals 14 residues. In DNA form, the CDR3 reads TGTGCCAGCAGGAGTAGCCCTAGCAATGAAAAACTGTTTTTT. Protein product: CASRSSPSNEKLFF.

The V call is TRBV5-8, the J call TRBJ2-1, with 7 bases that match TRBD2. Trimming took 0 bases from V and 8 from J; bases not matched to a gene: 5. CDR1 SGHTS and CDR2 YDEGEE come from the germline V gene. The CDR3 has 14 residues. The CDR3 sequence: CASSLGSGVDEQFF. DNA for the CDR3: TGTGCCAGCAGCTTGGGCAGCGGGGTAGATGAGCAGTTCTTC. Full variable domain (remainder filled in from reference TRBV5-8 and TRBJ2-1): EAGVTQSPTHLIKTRGQQATLRCSPISGHTSVYWYQQALGLGLQFLLWYDEGEERNRGNFPPRFSGRQFPNYSSELNVNALELEDSALYLCASSLGSGVDEQFFGPGTRLTVL.

The V gene is TRBV3-1 (or the pseudogene TRBV3-2), the J gene TRBJ1-1; maybe TRBD1 (5 bases). The ends were cut back, 4 bases at V and 3 bases at J, with 15 bases in the middle. The CDR3 has 15 residues. CDR1 is LGHDT, CDR2 YNNKEL, per germline (reference sequence). The CDR3 DNA reads as TGTGCCAGCAGCCCCCGGGGGGGGAGTTACACTGAAGCTTTCTTT. Translation gives CASSPRGGSYTEAFF.

The gene calls are TRBV7-2 and TRBJ2-1, with D perhaps matching TRBD2 (5 bases). CDR1 and CDR2 (germline): SGHTA, FQGNSA. V was pared by 1 base and J by 3 bases, with 13 bases between. The CDR3 totals 16 residues. Here the CDR3 reads CASSLDSGADYNEQFF. DNA for the CDR3: TGTGCCAGCAGCTTAGATTCAGGAGCGGACTACAATGAGCAGTTCTTC.

The chain couples TRBV19 to TRBJ1-4; D may be TRBD1 (5 bases). CDR1 and CDR2 (germline): LNHDA, SQIVND (reference sequence). Deletions cut 9 bases from V and 3 bases from J, with 14 bases between. This CDR3 is built from 14 residues. In DNA, the CDR3 is TGTGCCAGCCAGCCGGGGGGAGCTAATGAAAAACTGTTTTTT. Translation gives CASQPGGANEKLFF.

This clone occurred once. The V gene is TRBV21-1, the J gene TRBJ1-2. TRBV21-1 is a pseudogene segment. The CDR3 loop spans 15 amino acids. CDR3 residues: CASSNGSGGGDGYTF. The CDR3 nucleotides read TGTGCCAGCAGCAACGGGAGCGGGGGAGGGGACGGCTACACCTTC.